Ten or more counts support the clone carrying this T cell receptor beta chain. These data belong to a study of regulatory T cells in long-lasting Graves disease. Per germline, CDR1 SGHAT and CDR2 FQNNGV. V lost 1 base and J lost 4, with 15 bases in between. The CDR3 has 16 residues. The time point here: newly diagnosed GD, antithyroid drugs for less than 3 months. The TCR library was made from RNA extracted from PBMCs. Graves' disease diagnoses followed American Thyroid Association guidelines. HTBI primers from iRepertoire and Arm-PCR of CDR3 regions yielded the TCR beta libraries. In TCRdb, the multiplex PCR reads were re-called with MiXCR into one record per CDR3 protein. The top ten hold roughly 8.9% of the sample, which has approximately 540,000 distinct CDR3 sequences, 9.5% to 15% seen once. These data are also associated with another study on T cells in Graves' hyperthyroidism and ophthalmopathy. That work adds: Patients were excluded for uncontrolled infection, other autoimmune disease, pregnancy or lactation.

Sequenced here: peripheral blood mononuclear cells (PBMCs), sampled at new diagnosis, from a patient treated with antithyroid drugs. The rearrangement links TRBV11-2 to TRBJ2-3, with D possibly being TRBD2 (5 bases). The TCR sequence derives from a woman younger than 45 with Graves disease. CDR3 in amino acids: CASSLVLGAIADTQYF. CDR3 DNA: TGTGCCAGCAGCTTAGTTCTGGGAGCCATCGCAGATACGCAGTATTTT.